This TCR beta chain was observed in a study of blood T cell repertoires in COVID-19. Study-wide context: Material from acute and convalescent COVID-19 was sourced from the United States, Italy and Spain. From T cells, B-cell-depleted T cells, or PBMCs came the material, which was cDNA or gDNA.

The germline CDR1 and CDR2 sequences are PRHDT and FYEKMQ (reference sequence). The CDR3 extends over 16 amino acids. Trimming left V 5 bases short and J 5 bases short, with 22 bases between. Original methodology: From reference gene primer amplification, estimates of nucleated cell counts were derived. Profiled with immunoSEQ multiplex PCR; TCRdb holds only in-frame clones, not every one. V, J and clone size were drawn from that table, and D and trimming were deduced from the DNA. The profile shows about 120,000 clones, 77% of them singletons. The source material was peripheral blood. The V gene is TRBV13, the J gene TRBJ2-7; a weak D match, TRBD2 (6 bases). The receptor was isolated from a human donor in a cohort sampled during active COVID-19. The CDR3: CASSQLGRAPGDEQYF. The DNA for the CDR3 is TGTGCCAGCAGCCAACTAGGCCGGGCCCCGGGAGACGAGCAGTACTTC.